In this sample, the clone carrying this T cell receptor beta chain turned up a few times. The antigen remains undetermined. The CDR3 covers 18 residues. With 1 base removed from V and 0 bases from J, the gap between germline ends came to 16 bases. Germline V gene sequence: CDR1 LGHDT, CDR2 YNNKEL (reference sequence). Individual cDNA molecules received unique molecular identifiers during library preparation. Using its own MiXCR run on the 5' RACE reads, TCRdb lists one record per CDR3 protein. Of about 49,000 distinct CDR3 sequences in the sample, approximately 12% were seen once. The source of the sample is a study of early T cells in non-severe SARS-CoV-2 infection. Study as a whole: Sequenced bulk RNA came from whole blood that was unsorted, and chains were unpaired.

Study-level findings and limits: Private and CD4 specificities were missed by VDJdb matching, skewed to anti-spike CD8.

This chain connects TRBV3-1 to TRBJ2-1; a possible D gene is TRBD2 (5 bases). The sample was whole blood. The origin of this receptor is an adult who was a healthcare worker with PCR-confirmed SARS-CoV-2 infection or an uninfected control (not recorded which). The CDR3 nucleotides read TGTGCCAGCAGCCAAGGGGCTAGCTTATCGAGCTCCTACAATGAGCAGTTCTTC. This codes for CASSQGASLSSSYNEQFF.